A single sample is the source of the 22 T cell receptor beta chains below, sequenced in a study of shared clonotypes between healthy human individuals. Assay: immunoSEQ multiplex PCR; the TCRdb copy retains only in-frame clones and omits some. The sample includes 750,000 to 1,000,000 clones, 90% to 95% of them seen just once. Positively selected for CCR7, the CD45RO-negative cells used as naive CD8 cells excluded terminally differentiated effector memory CD45RA+ cells. The sample comprised naive CD8+ T cells sorted from blood. Every receptor here comes from a man aged 25 to 45 in good health.

This rearrangement joins TRBV5-1 to TRBJ1-5, with D hard to call. The germline gives CDR1 SGHRS, CDR2 YFSETQ. CDR3 length equals 13 residues. V lost 0 bases and J lost 5, with 6 bases in between. CDR3 nucleotides: TGCGCCAGCAGCTTGGAACTCGATCAGCCCCAGCATTTT. Translation gives CASSLELDQPQHF.

This sequence joins TRBV18 and TRBJ2-5, with no clear D. The CDR3 runs to 17 residues. Trimming cost V 0 bases and J 3 bases, with 17 bases left between them. Per germline, CDR1 KGHSH and CDR2 LQKENI. CDR3 bases: TGTGCCAGCTCACCACCTAGTCCGGTCCGGGTGGAAGAGACCCAGTACTTC. Translating it yields CASSPPSPVRVEETQYF.

V usage is TRBV28 and J usage is TRBJ2-1; D is perhaps TRBD2 (5 bases). The CDR3 has 16 amino acids. Germline V gene lookup returns CDR1 MDHEN and CDR2 SYDVKM. The V and J ends lost 4 bases and 0 bases respectively, with 13 bases between them. The CDR3 DNA reads as TGTGCCAGCAGTTGGGGTCCGGGGAGCTCCTACAATGAGCAGTTCTTC. This codes for CASSWGPGSSYNEQFF.

This sequence joins TRBV9 and TRBJ2-3; 10 bases agree with TRBD1. Losses at the gene ends were 0 bases for V and 2 bases for J; bases not matched to a gene: 6. Per germline, CDR1 SGDLS and CDR2 YYNGEE. This CDR3 is 17 amino acids long. This chain's CDR3 is CASSVAGTGAFTDTQYF. CDR3 nucleotide sequence: TGTGCCAGCAGCGTAGCCGGGACAGGGGCGTTCACAGATACGCAGTATTTT. The full variable domain, in which reference TRBV9 and TRBJ2-3 provide the parts outside the CDR3, is DSGVTQTPKHLITATGQRVTLRCSPRSGDLSVYWYQQSLDQGLQFLIQYYNGEERAKGNILERFSAQQFPDLHSELNLSSLELGDSALYFCASSVAGTGAFTDTQYFGPGTRLTVL.

The rearrangement links TRBV4-1 to TRBJ2-7; 8 bases fit TRBD2. Trimming at V came to 0 bases and at J to 3 bases, leaving 7 bases not matched to a gene. The CDR3 sequence is 16 residues long. Germline V gene sequence: CDR1 MGHRA, CDR2 YSYEKL. In DNA, the CDR3 is TGCGCCAGCAGCCAAGAAGGGCAAAGCGGGGGCTACGAGCAGTACTTC. Its translation is CASSQEGQSGGYEQYF.

This clone was counted a single time. The V and J genes are TRBV25-1 and TRBJ2-1; D is ambiguous. This CDR3 comprises 13 residues. With 1 base removed from V and 8 bases from J, the gap between germline ends came to 9 bases. Per germline, CDR1 MGHDK and CDR2 SYGVNS. CDR3 in amino acids: CASSEFNVDEQFF. CDR3 bases: TGTGCCAGCAGTGAATTTAACGTCGATGAGCAGTTCTTC.

The genes are TRBV18 and TRBJ2-2; D gene unclear. Germline values: CDR1 KGHSH, CDR2 LQKENI. With 3 bases removed from V and 1 base from J, the gap between germline ends came to 15 bases. The CDR3 covers 17 residues. CDR3 sequence reads: CASSPLRVLKNTGELFF. The CDR3 DNA reads TGTGCCAGCTCACCCCTCCGAGTATTAAAGAACACCGGGGAGCTGTTTTTT.

The rearrangement joins TRBV7-9 to TRBJ1-4, with D possibly TRBD1 on 6 matching bases. Trimming stripped 5 bases from V and 14 bases from J, with 27 bases between. Germline-derived CDR1 and CDR2 are SEHNR and FQNEAQ (reference sequence). The CDR3 is 16 residues long. The CDR3 spells CASSPIQGPKNFRLFF. The CDR3 DNA reads TGTGCCAGCAGCCCCATCCAGGGGCCCAAAAATTTTCGGCTGTTTTTT.

V usage is TRBV6-5 and J usage is TRBJ2-7; TRBD2 agrees at 10 bases. With 5 bases clipped from V and 2 bases from J, the junction kept 3 bases outside the gene matches. CDR3 length: 14 amino acids. From germline, CDR1 is MNHEY and CDR2 SVGAGI. The CDR3 sequence: CASSISGGTYEQYF. In DNA, the CDR3 is TGTGCCAGCAGTATTAGCGGGGGGACCTACGAGCAGTACTTC.

The gene calls are TRBV6-1 and TRBJ2-3, with 8 bases identical to TRBD2. Germline V gene lookup returns CDR1 MNHNS and CDR2 SASEGT. J lost 3 bases, V lost 4 bases, and 15 bases had no gene match. The length of the CDR3 is 18 residues. The DNA of the CDR3 is TGTGCCAGCAGTGTTTCCACGGGAGGGCCACAAGAGACAGATACGCAGTATTTT. Encoded protein: CASSVSTGGPQETDTQYF.

Only one count was recorded for this clone. The V call is TRBV7-9, the J call TRBJ2-1; no definite D call. CDR1 and CDR2 from the germline V gene are SEHNR and FQNEAQ (reference sequence). Trimming took 9 bases from V and 6 from J, leaving 12 bases between them. The CDR3 length is 12 residues. The DNA for the CDR3 is TGTGCCAGTTCCCCCTGGGGCAATGAGCAGTTCTTC. It translates to CASSPWGNEQFF.

The chain carries TRBV7-9 and TRBJ2-3, with D hard to call. V was cut by 8 bases and J by 4 bases, with 7 bases left in between. CDR3 length equals 11 residues. The germline gives CDR1 SEHNR, CDR2 FQNEAQ (reference sequence). This chain's CDR3 is CASFRADTQYF. CDR3 DNA sequence: TGTGCCAGCTTTAGAGCAGATACGCAGTATTTT.

The chain carries TRBV27 and TRBJ2-3; TRBD2 might be the D (5 bases). Trimming took off 2 bases at V and 3 bases at J, with 15 bases between the two ends. The CDR3 totals 16 residues. Germline CDR1 is MNHEY and CDR2 is SMNVEV (reference sequence). The CDR3 sequence: CASSLALASRTDTQYF. CDR3 coding DNA: TGTGCCAGCAGTTTAGCGCTAGCCTCGAGGACAGATACGCAGTATTTT.

The chain is built from TRBV7-9 and TRBJ2-7; perhaps TRBD2 as D (5 bases). The CDR3 consists of 14 residues. Germline V CDR1 and CDR2: SEHNR, FQNEAQ (reference sequence). V was trimmed by 4 bases and J by 1 base, leaving 11 bases between them. For the CDR3, the DNA is TGTGCCAGCAGCTGGACTTCAGGTTCCTACGAGCAGTACTTC. It encodes CASSWTSGSYEQYF.

The CDR3 sequence: CASSASGTASSGANVLTF. Here the CDR3 DNA reads TGTGCCAGCAGCGCCTCCGGGACAGCGAGCTCTGGGGCCAACGTCCTGACTTTC. The gene calls are TRBV7-3 and TRBJ2-6; TRBD1 matches at 7 bases. Germline CDR1 is SGHTA and CDR2 is FQGTGA. CDR3 size: 18 residues. V gave up 5 bases and J gave up 0 bases; unmatched junction bases: 10.

Here the CDR3 DNA reads TGTGCCAGCAGCTTCCCGGGTATCTCCTACGAGCAGTACTTC. Residues: CASSFPGISYEQYF. V and J are TRBV7-2 and TRBJ2-7; no clear D. Trimming removed 3 bases from V and 0 bases from J, with 9 bases in between. This CDR3 has 14 amino acids. Germline CDR1 reads SGHTA; CDR2 reads FQGNSA.

V and J are TRBV6-5 and TRBJ1-2, with 9 nucleotides matching TRBD1. CDR3 length: 15 amino acids. Trimming took 4 bases from V and 1 from J; bases not matched to a gene: 4. Germline CDR1 and CDR2: MNHEY and SVGAGI. CDR3 DNA sequence: TGTGCCAGCAGTTCCACAGGGGGCAGTAACTATGGCTACACCTTC. Translated, it gives CASSSTGGSNYGYTF.

The chain carries TRBV4-3 and TRBJ2-7; 11 nucleotides match TRBD1. The CDR3 totals 15 residues. The germline V gene encodes CDR1 LGHNA and CDR2 YSLEER. V lost 3 bases to trimming and J lost 3 bases; unmatched junction nucleotides: 4. CDR3 sequence: CASSQGTGGHYEQYF. CDR3 sequence (DNA): TGCGCCAGCAGCCAGGGGACAGGGGGACACTACGAGCAGTACTTC.

Notes on this clone: Additional DNA sequences in this sample encode the identical CDR3. CDR3 coding DNA: TGTGCCAGCAGCTTGGGGGGAACAGATACGCAGTATTTT. Translation: CASSLGGTDTQYF. V and J are TRBV7-9 and TRBJ2-3; possibly TRBD2 for D (6 bases). The CDR3 has 13 residues. Germline V CDR1 and CDR2: SEHNR, FQNEAQ (reference sequence). Trimming removed 3 bases at V and 3 bases at J, with 7 bases between.

As for this clone: A much larger clone differs by one base, so this may be a read error. This same CDR3 is encoded by further DNA sequences in the sample. V is TRBV14 and J is TRBJ2-7; D remains ambiguous. Germline-derived CDR1 and CDR2 are SGHDN and FVKESK. The ends were cut back, 4 bases at V and 3 bases at J, with 4 bases in the middle. The CDR3 runs 11 residues. The CDR3 bases are TGTGCCAGCAGCCTCAGCTACGAGCAGTACTTC. Amino acid sequence: CASSLSYEQYF. Full variable domain (rest looked up from reference TRBV14 and TRBJ2-7): EAGVTQFPSHSVIEKGQTVTLRCDPISGHDNLYWYRRVMGKEIKFLLHFVKESKQDESGMPNNRFLAERTGGTYSTLKVQPAELEDSGVYFCASSLSYEQYFGPGTRLTVT.

This chain uses TRBV13 with TRBJ2-1, with TRBD2 matching 9 bases. The CDR3 covers 12 residues. The V gene end was trimmed by 0 bases and the J gene end by 15 bases; junction bases not matched to a gene: 3. CDR1 PRHDT and CDR2 FYEKMQ come from the germline V gene (reference sequence). CDR3 sequence reads: CASSLGASGTFF. In DNA, the CDR3 is TGTGCCAGCAGCTTAGGGGCTAGCGGGACGTTCTTC.

This chain joins TRBV4-3 and TRBJ2-3, with TRBD2 matching 10 bases. V lost 1 base to trimming and J lost 1 base; unmatched junction nucleotides: 14. CDR3 length equals 20 residues. Germline values: CDR1 LGHNA, CDR2 YSLEER. CDR3 in DNA: TGCGCCAGCAGCCAAGGGACCCTAGCGGGGGAGGGTGTGGGCACAGATACGCAGTATTTT. Residues: CASSQGTLAGEGVGTDTQYF.